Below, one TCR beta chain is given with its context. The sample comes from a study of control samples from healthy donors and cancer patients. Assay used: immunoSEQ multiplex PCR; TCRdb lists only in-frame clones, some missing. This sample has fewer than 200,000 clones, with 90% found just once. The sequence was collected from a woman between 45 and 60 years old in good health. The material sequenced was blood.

CDR3 residues: CASTALNTEAFF. CDR3 nucleotides: TGTGCCAGTACTGCTCTGAACACTGAAGCTTTCTTT. The chain couples TRBV19 to TRBJ1-1, with no clear D. CDR3 length: 12 amino acids. V lost 7 bases to trimming and J lost 0 bases, with 6 bases between them. The germline V gene has CDR1 LNHDA and CDR2 SQIVND (reference sequence).